Listed below are T cell receptor beta chains from one sample, sequenced in a study of blood T cell repertoires in COVID-19. Using immunoSEQ multiplex PCR, the repertoire was profiled, and TCRdb retains in-frame clones only, with some absent. This table holds roughly 200,000 clones, 65% to 85% found once. Input material: peripheral blood. Receptor source: a woman aged 40 to 50 with COVID-19, enrolled during active disease. Both conserved end residues are part of each CDR3. The D gene is left open where the match is weak. A clone size is listed for some rows: how often the clone was seen (once, few, many), or a class if it is expanded.

clone_size,j_call,d_call,v_call,cdr3_nt,cdr3_aa
.,TRBJ1-1,.,TRBV25-1,TGTGCCAGCAGTGGACTGATGAACACTGAAGCTTTCTTT,CASSGLMNTEAFF
.,TRBJ2-3,.,TRBV10-3,TGTGCCATCACAACAGGTATCGGGGATACGCAGTATTTT,CAITTGIGDTQYF
.,TRBJ1-3,.,TRBV3-1/TRBV3-2,TGTGCCAGCAGCCAAAGTCGGAACACCATATATTTT,CASSQSRNTIYF
.,TRBJ1-1,.,TRBV27,TGTGCCAGCGGGCTAGGGCACAGGGTTGAAGCTTTCTTT,CASGLGHRVEAFF
.,TRBJ2-2,TRBD1,TRBV24-1,TGTGCCACCAGTGAAAGGACAGGGGGAACCGGGGAGCTGTTTTTT,CATSERTGGTGELFF
.,TRBJ1-6,.,TRBV27,TGTGCCACCACGGGTTATTGGTCAGGGGTCCTTAATTCACCCCTCCACTTT,CATTGYWSGVLNSPLHF
once,TRBJ2-3,.,TRBV28,TGTGCCAGCAGTTTCTCGGTGCGCAAAACCGTAAGCGGGACACCCACAGATACGCAGTATTTT,CASSFSVRKTVSGTPTDTQYF
.,TRBJ1-3,.,TRBV28,TGTGCCAGCAGAACAGGGCAGGGAAACACCATATATTTT,CASRTGQGNTIYF
.,TRBJ1-1,TRBD1,TRBV5-4,TGTGCCAGCAGCTTGAGCGGGACAGGGATCTCTGAAGCTTTCTTT,CASSLSGTGISEAFF
.,TRBJ2-7,.,TRBV2,TGTGCCAGCAGTGAAGGGCAGTTCCCATACGAGCAGTACTTC,CASSEGQFPYEQYF
.,TRBJ1-5,TRBD1,TRBV18,TGTGCCAGCTCACCGGGGACAGGACGCAATCAGCCCCAGCATTTT,CASSPGTGRNQPQHF
.,TRBJ2-7,.,TRBV12-2,TGTGCAAGTCCCCTTAGGTGGGGGGGAAGGGGAGAGCAGTACTTC,CASPLRWGGRGEQYF
once,TRBJ1-1,.,TRBV3-1/TRBV3-2,TGTGCCAGCAGCCAAGATAGGAGGGAAGCTTTCTTT,CASSQDRREAFF
.,TRBJ1-4,.,TRBV6-6,TGTGCCAGCAGTTCCCGACAGCGCTTTATTAATGAAAAACTGTTTTTT,CASSSRQRFINEKLFF
once,TRBJ2-3,TRBD2,TRBV3-1/TRBV3-2,TGTGCCAGCAGCCAAGAACAACTAGCGGGACATGGAAGCACAGATACGCAGTATTTT,CASSQEQLAGHGSTDTQYF
.,TRBJ1-6,.,TRBV14,TGTGCCAGCAGCCACCAGGGATTCAATTCACCCCTCCACTTT,CASSHQGFNSPLHF